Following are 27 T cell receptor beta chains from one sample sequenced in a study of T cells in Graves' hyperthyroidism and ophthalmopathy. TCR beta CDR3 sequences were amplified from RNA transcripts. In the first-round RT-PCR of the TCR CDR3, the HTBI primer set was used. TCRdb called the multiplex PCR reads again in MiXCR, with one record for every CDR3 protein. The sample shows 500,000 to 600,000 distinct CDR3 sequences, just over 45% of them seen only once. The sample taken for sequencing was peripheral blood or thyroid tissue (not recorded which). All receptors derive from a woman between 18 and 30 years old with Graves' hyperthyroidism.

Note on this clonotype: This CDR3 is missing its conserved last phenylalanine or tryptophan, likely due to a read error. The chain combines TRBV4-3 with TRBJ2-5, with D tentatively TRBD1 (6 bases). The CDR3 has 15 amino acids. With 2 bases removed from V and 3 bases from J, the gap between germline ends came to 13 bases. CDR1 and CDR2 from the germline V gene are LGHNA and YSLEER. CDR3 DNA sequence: TGCGCCAGCAGCCAATACCCAGGGACAAAAGAGACCCAGTACCTC. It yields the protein CASSQYPGTKETQYL.

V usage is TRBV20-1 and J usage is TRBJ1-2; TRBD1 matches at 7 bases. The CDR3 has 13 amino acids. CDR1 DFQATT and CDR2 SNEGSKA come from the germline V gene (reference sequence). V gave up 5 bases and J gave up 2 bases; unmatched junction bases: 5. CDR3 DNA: TGCAGTGCTTACAGGGGCGACAACTATGGCTACACCTTC. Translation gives CSAYRGDNYGYTF.

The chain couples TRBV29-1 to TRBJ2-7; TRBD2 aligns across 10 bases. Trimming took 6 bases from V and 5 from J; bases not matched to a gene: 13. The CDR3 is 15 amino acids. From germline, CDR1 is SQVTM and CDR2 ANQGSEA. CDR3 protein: CSVAPPGLASDEQYF. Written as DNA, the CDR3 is TGCAGCGTAGCACCCCCGGGACTAGCGAGTGACGAGCAGTACTTC.

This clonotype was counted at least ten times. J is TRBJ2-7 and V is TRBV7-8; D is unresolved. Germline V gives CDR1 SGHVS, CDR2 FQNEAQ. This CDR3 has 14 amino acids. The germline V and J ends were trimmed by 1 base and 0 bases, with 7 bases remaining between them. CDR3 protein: CASSLDWNSYEQYF. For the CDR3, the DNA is TGTGCCAGCAGCTTAGATTGGAACTCCTACGAGCAGTACTTC.

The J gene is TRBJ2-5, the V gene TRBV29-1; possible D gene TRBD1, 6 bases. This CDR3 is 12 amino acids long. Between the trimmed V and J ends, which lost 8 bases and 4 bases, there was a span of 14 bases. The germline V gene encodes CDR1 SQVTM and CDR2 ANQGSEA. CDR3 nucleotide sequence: TGCAGCTTCAGGGGTGAGGGAGAGACCCAGTACTTC. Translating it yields CSFRGEGETQYF.

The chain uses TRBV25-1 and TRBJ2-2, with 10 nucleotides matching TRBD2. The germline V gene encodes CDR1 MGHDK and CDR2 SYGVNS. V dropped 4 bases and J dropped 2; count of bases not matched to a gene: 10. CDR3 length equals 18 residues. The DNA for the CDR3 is TGTGCCAGCAGTGCTAGGATAAGGACTAGCGGAAACACCGGGGAGCTGTTTTTT. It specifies CASSARIRTSGNTGELFF.

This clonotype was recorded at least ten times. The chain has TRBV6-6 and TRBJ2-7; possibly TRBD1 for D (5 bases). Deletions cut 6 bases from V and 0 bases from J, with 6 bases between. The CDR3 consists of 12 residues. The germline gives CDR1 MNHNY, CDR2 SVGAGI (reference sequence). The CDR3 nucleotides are TGTGCCAGCAGCAGGGTCTCCTACGAGCAGTACTTC. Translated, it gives CASSRVSYEQYF.

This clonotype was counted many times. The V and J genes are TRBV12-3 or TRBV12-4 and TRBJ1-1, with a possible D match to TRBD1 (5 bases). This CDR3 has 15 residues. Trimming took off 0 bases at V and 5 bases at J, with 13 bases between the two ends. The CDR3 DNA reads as TGTGCCAGCAGTTTAGCGCCCAGGGTAGGGACTGAAGCTTTCTTT. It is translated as CASSLAPRVGTEAFF.

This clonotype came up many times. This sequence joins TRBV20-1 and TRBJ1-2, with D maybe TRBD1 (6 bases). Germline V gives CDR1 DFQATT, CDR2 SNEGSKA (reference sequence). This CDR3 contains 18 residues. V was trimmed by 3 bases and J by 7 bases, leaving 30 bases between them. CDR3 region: CSARSNLGGTGYRSGYTF. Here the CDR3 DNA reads TGCAGTGCTAGGTCCAACCTCGGGGGAACAGGGTATCGTAGTGGCTACACCTTC.

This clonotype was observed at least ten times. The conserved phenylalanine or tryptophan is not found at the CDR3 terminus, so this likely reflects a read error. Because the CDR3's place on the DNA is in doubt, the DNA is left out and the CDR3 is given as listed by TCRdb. The CDR3 spells CAISKDRGRAL. J is TRBJ1-4 and V is TRBV10-3; TRBD1 is taken as the D call from the table, unchecked against the DNA. The CDR3 contains 11 residues when both ends are counted. The V gene's germline CDR1 is ENHRY and CDR2 SYGVKD.

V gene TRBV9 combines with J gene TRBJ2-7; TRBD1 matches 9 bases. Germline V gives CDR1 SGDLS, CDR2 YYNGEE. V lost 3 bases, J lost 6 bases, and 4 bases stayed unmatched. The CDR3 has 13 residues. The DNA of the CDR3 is TGTGCCAGCAGCGCCCACAGGGGGCTCGAGCAGTACTTC. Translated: CASSAHRGLEQYF.

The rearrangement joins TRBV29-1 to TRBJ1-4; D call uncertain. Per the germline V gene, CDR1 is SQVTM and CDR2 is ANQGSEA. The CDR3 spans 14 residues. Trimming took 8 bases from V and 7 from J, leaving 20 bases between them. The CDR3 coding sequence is TGCAGCACGGGGATAGGTGAATCGCCTGAAAAACTGTTTTTT. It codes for CSTGIGESPEKLFF.

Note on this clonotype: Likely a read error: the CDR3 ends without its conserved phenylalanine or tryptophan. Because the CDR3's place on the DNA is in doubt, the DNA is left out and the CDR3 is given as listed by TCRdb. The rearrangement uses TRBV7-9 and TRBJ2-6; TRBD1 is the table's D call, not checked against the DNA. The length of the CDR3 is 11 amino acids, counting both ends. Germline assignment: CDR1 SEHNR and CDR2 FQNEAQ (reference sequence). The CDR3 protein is CASSLGQEGYT.

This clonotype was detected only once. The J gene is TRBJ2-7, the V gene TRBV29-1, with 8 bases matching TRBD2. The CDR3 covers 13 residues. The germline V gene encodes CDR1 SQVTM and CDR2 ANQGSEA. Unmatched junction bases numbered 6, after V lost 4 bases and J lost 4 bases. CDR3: CSVVLAGRYEQYF. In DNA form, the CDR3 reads TGCAGCGTTGTTCTAGCGGGTCGGTACGAGCAGTACTTC.

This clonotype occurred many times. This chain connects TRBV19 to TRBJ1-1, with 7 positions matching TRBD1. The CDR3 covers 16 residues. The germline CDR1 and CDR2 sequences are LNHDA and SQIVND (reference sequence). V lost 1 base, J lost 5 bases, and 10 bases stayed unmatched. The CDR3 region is CASSIGQGGRLTEAFF. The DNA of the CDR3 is TGTGCCAGTAGTATAGGGCAGGGGGGAAGGTTAACTGAAGCTTTCTTT. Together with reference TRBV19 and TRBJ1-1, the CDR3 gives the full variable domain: DGGITQSPKYLFRKEGQNVTLSCEQNLNHDAMYWYRQDPGQGLRLIYYSQIVNDFQKGDIAEGYSVSREKKESFPLTVTSAQKNPTAFYLCASSIGQGGRLTEAFFGQGTRLTVV.

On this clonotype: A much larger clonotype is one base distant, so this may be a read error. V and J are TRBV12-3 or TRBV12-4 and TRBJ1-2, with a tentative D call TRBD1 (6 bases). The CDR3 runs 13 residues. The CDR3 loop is CASSLGTEYGHTF. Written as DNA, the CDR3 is TGTGCCAGCAGTTTAGGGACAGAGTATGGCCACACCTTC.

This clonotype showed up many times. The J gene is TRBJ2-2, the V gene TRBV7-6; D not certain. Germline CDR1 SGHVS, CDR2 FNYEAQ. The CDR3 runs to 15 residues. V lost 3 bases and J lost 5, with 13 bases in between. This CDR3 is CASSFRRGVTGELFF. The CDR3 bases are TGTGCCAGCAGCTTCAGGCGTGGGGTAACCGGGGAGCTGTTTTTT.

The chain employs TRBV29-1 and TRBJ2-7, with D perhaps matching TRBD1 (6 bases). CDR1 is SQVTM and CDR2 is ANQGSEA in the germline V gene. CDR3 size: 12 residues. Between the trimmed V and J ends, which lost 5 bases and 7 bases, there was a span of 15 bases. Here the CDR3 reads CSVPGQTQEQYF. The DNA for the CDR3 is TGCAGCGTTCCGGGACAAACTCAAGAGCAGTACTTC.

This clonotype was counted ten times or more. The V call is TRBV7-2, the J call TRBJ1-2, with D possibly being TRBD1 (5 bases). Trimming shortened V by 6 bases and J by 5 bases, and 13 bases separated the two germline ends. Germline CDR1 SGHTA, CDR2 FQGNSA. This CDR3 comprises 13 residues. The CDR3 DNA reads TGTGCCAGCAGTCCCCCTCAGGGATATGGCTACACCTTC. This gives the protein CASSPPQGYGYTF.

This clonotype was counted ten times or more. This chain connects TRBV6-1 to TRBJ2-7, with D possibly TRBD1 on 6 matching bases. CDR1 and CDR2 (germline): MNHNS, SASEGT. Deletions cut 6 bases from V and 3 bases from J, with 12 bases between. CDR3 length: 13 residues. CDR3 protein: CASSVEGVYEQYF. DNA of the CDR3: TGTGCCAGCAGCGTTGAGGGGGTCTACGAGCAGTACTTC.

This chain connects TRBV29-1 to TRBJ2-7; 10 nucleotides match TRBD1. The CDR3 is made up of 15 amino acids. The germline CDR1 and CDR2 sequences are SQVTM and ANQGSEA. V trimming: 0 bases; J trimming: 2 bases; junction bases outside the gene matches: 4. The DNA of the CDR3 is TGCAGCGTTGAAGATCGTGGGACAGGGGCCTACGAGCAGTACTTC. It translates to CSVEDRGTGAYEQYF.

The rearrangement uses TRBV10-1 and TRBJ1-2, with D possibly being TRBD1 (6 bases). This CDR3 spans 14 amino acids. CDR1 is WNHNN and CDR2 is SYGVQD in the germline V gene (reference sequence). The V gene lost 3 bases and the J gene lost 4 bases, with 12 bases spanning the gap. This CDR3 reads CASSEPQGGYGYTF. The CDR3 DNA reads TGCGCCAGCAGTGAACCACAGGGTGGCTATGGCTACACCTTC.

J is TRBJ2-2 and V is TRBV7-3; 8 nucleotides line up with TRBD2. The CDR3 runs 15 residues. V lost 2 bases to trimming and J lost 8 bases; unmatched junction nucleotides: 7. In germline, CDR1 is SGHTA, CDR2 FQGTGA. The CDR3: CASSLLRREEGELFF. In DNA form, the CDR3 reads TGTGCCAGCAGCTTATTGCGGCGGGAGGAAGGGGAGCTGTTTTTT.

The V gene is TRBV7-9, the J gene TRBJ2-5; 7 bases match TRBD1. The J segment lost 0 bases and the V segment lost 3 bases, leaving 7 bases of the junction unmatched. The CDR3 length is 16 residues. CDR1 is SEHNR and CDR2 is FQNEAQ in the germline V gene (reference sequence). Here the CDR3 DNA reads TGTGCCAGCAGCTTGGTAGGGACAGAGTACCAAGAGACCCAGTACTTC. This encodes CASSLVGTEYQETQYF. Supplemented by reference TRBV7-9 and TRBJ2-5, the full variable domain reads DTGVSQNPRHKITKRGQNVTFRCDPISEHNRLYWYRQTLGQGPEFLTYFQNEAQLEKSRLLSDRFSAERPKGSFSTLEIQRTEQGDSAMYLCASSLVGTEYQETQYFGPGTRLLVL.

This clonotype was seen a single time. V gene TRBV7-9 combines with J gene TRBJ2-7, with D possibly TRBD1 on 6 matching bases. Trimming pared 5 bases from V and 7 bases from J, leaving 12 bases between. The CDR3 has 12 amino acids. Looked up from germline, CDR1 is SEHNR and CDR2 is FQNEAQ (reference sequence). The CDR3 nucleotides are TGTGCCAGCAGCCCTCCCCAGGGGGAGCAGTACTTC. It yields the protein CASSPPQGEQYF.

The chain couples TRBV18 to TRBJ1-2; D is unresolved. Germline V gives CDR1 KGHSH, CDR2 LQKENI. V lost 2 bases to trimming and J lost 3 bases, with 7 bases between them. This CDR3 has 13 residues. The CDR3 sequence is CASSPFSDYGYTF. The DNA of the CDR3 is TGTGCCAGCTCACCATTCTCCGACTATGGCTACACCTTC.

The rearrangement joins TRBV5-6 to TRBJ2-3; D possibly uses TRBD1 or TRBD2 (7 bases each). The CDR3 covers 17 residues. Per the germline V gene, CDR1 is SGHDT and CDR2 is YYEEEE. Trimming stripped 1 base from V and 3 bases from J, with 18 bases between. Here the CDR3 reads CASSLWGGDRETDTQYF. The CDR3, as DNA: TGTGCCAGCAGCTTGTGGGGGGGCGACAGGGAGACAGATACGCAGTATTTT.